A single sample gave rise to the 5 T cell receptor beta chains below, sequenced in a study of T cells in Graves' hyperthyroidism and ophthalmopathy. TCR beta CDR3 sequences were amplified from RNA transcripts. Researchers ran a first-round RT-PCR on the TCR CDR3 using the HTBI primer set. Using its own MiXCR run on the multiplex PCR reads, TCRdb lists one record per CDR3 protein. The sample holds about 380,000 distinct CDR3 sequences, more than 12% seen once. Material: blood. The receptor set was obtained from a woman aged 25 to 39 with Graves' ophthalmopathy.

This clonotype was seen at least ten times. V and J are TRBV20-1 and TRBJ2-1; 10 nucleotides agree with TRBD2. The CDR3 contains 15 residues. Germline-derived CDR1 and CDR2 are DFQATT and SNEGSKA (reference sequence). The junction had 14 bases not matched to a gene; V was cut back by 7 bases and J by 8 bases. CDR3 sequence: CSVPSAASGGDEQFF. The CDR3 DNA reads TGCAGTGTCCCATCGGCCGCTAGCGGGGGTGATGAGCAGTTCTTC.

This clonotype came up many times. The V and J genes are TRBV28 and TRBJ2-7; TRBD1 might be the D (5 bases). Germline V CDR1 and CDR2: MDHEN, SYDVKM. V lost 1 base and J lost 2, with 9 bases in between. The CDR3 covers 14 residues. This CDR3 is CASSLSPGTYEQYF. CDR3 nucleotide sequence: TGTGCCAGCAGTTTATCCCCAGGGACCTACGAGCAGTACTTC.

A word on this clonotype: This clone may be a read error of a much larger clone one base away. The chain joins TRBV6-5 to TRBJ2-1; 7 bases line up with TRBD1. The CDR3 totals 15 residues. The germline CDR1 and CDR2 sequences are MNHEY and SVGAGI. The CDR3 region has the DNA TGTGCCACCAGTTACTCGAGGGGGCAATACAATGAGCAGTTCTTC. Translating gives CATSYSRGQYNEQFF.

This clonotype came up many times. This sequence joins TRBV2 and TRBJ1-2; maybe TRBD1 (6 bases). The CDR3 has 13 residues. Looked up from germline, CDR1 is SNHLY and CDR2 is FYNNEI. Trimming stripped 7 bases from V and 4 bases from J, with 13 bases between. In nucleotides, the CDR3 is TGTGCCAGCATTCGGGGGCTGGTCTATGGCTACACCTTC. This sequence encodes CASIRGLVYGYTF.

This clonotype was found once. A junction end diverges from the germline sequence, so it may reflect a read error. The chain recombines TRBV27 with TRBJ1-2, with D tentatively TRBD1 (5 bases). CDR1 MNHEY and CDR2 SMNVEV come from the germline V gene (reference sequence). The CDR3 is 12 amino acids. The CDR3: CASSLGGSGYAF. In nucleotides, the CDR3 is TGTGCCAGCAGTTTGGGGGGGTCGGGCTACGCCTTC.